The next 18 T cell receptor beta chains were all read from a single sample in a study of T cell clonality in common variable immunodeficiency. Study-level findings and limits: Fewer deletions and N-nucleotide insertions were reportedly seen in common variable immunodeficiency TCR beta sequences.

These receptors have no known antigen. TCRdb keeps only in-frame clones here, not all; method: immunoSEQ multiplex PCR. The table lists more than 20,000 clones, with no singletons. The specimen sequenced was peripheral blood mononuclear cells. These TCRs come from a human donor with common variable immunodeficiency.

This clone was recorded a few times. The DNA ends 3 residues before the CDR3 does, and the rest of the CDR3 is filled in from the germline J gene. The V call is TRBV6-4, the J call TRBJ2-1; 10 bases line up with TRBD2. Trimming removed 3 bases from V and 4 bases from J; junction bases left unmatched: 6. The germline V gene encodes CDR1 MRHNA and CDR2 SNTAGT. The CDR3 is made up of 16 amino acids. Here the CDR3 reads CASSEMERGGYNEQFF. The covered CDR3 bases are TGTGCCAGCAGTGAGATGGAGCGGGGGGGATACAATGAG.

This clone was seen repeatedly, ten times or more. The observed sequence ends 3 residues before the CDR3 terminus, with the missing tail filled in from the germline J gene. V and J are TRBV6-1 and TRBJ1-5; the match to TRBD1 covers 10 bases. V was clipped by 4 bases and J by 4 bases; unmatched bases: 7. Per the germline V gene, CDR1 is MNHNS and CDR2 is SASEGT. The CDR3 length is 16 residues. The CDR3 reads CASSVIGTGVNQPQHF. CDR3 bases read: TGTGCCAGCAGTGTGATAGGGACAGGGGTAAATCAGCCC.

The table lists this clone with many counts. The observed sequence ends 3 residues before the CDR3 terminus, with the missing tail filled in from the germline J gene. The rearrangement links TRBV7-3 to TRBJ2-2; 7 bases map to TRBD1. Germline CDR1 is SGHTA and CDR2 is FQGTGA. The CDR3 runs to 15 residues. The trim removed 6 bases at V and 4 bases at J, leaving 8 bases unmatched. Partial CDR3 DNA: TGTGCCAGCAGTCTACAGGGGCTCGGCACCGGGGAG. Its translation: CASSLQGLGTGE. The whole CDR3 sequence is CASSLQGLGTGELFF.

Ten or more counts support this clone. The CDR3 end falls 3 residues outside the read, so it is completed with the germline J gene. The genes are TRBV24-1 and TRBJ1-1; D gene unclear. V was pared by 7 bases and J by 1 base, with 9 bases between. The CDR3 length is 13 residues. Germline V gene data show CDR1 as KGHDR and CDR2 as SFDVKD. The CDR3 sequence: CATSPGENTEAFF. The part of the CDR3 DNA that was read is TGTGCCACCAGCCCCGGGGAGAACACTGAA.

This clone has ten or more counts. The read falls 3 residues short of the CDR3 end, and the missing part is taken from the germline J gene. The rearrangement uses TRBV5-1 and TRBJ2-7; the D gene could be TRBD1 or TRBD2 (6 bases each). Germline V gene lookup returns CDR1 SGHRS and CDR2 YFSETQ. The CDR3 consists of 17 residues. Trimming took off 0 bases at V and 3 bases at J, with 19 bases between the two ends. The CDR3 DNA, read in part, is TGCGCCAGCAGCTTGGGGAGGGACACCATACTTCACTACGAG. The encoded protein is CASSLGRDTILHYE. The CDR3 as a whole reads CASSLGRDTILHYEQYF.

This clone was counted many times. The read is 3 residues too short to cover the CDR3 end, so that end is filled in from the germline J gene. The chain couples TRBV5-4 to TRBJ2-2; 7 bases are shared with TRBD2. Looked up from germline, CDR1 is SGHNT and CDR2 is YYREEE (reference sequence). There are 14 residues in the CDR3. The J segment lost 7 bases and the V segment lost 4 bases, leaving 7 bases of the junction unmatched. The sequenced CDR3 bases are TGTGCCAGCAGCCCCCCGGGGGGAATCGGGGAG. As protein: CASSPPGGIGE. The whole CDR3 sequence is CASSPPGGIGELFF.

In this sample, this clone turned up many times. The CDR3 is cut off 3 residues early in the read; its end comes from the germline J gene. V usage is TRBV6-2 or TRBV6-3 and J usage is TRBJ2-3; TRBD1 agrees at 7 bases. V shed 6 bases and J 2 bases; nucleotides not matched to a gene: 8. CDR3 length equals 15 residues. The germline V gene has CDR1 MNHEY and CDR2 SVGEGT. The CDR3 loop is CASRSTGADTDTQYF. The sequenced part of the CDR3 DNA is TGTGCCAGCAGGTCAACAGGGGCGGACACAGATACG.

Many counts were recorded for this clone. Sequencing ends 3 residues short of the CDR3 end; the germline J gene provides the rest. The V and J genes are TRBV5-1 and TRBJ2-3, with a weak D call TRBD2 (7 bases). From germline, CDR1 is SGHRS and CDR2 YFSETQ. Trimming took 2 bases from V and 2 from J, leaving 15 bases between them. This CDR3 has 16 amino acids. The sequenced part of the CDR3 DNA is TGCGCCAGCAGCTTAGGCTCGGGGGGCTTCACAGATACG. This sequence encodes CASSLGSGGFTDT. The full CDR3 protein is CASSLGSGGFTDTQYF.

Concerning this clone itself: The read comes to an end 3 residues before the CDR3 does, leaving the germline J gene to fill in the end. This chain connects TRBV5-1 to TRBJ2-7, with 12 bases matching TRBD2. The CDR3 consists of 17 residues. Germline V gene sequence: CDR1 SGHRS, CDR2 YFSETQ. V dropped 0 bases and J dropped 4; count of bases not matched to a gene: 8. CDR3: CASSLDPLAGGPYEQYF. Partial CDR3 DNA: TGCGCCAGCAGCTTGGATCCCCTAGCGGGGGGGCCTTACGAG.

The table lists this clone with many counts. The read terminates 3 residues before the CDR3 end, so the remaining end is supplied by the germline J gene. The V and J genes are TRBV5-1 and TRBJ2-5; no reliable D call. V was pared by 0 bases and J by 1 base, with 7 bases between. Germline V lookup: CDR1 SGHRS, CDR2 YFSETQ. There are 14 residues in the CDR3. CDR3 sequence: CASSLGPGQETQYF. CDR3 DNA, as far as it was read: TGCGCCAGCAGCTTGGGCCCAGGCCAAGAGACC. Full variable domain (outside the CDR3, taken from reference TRBV5-1 and TRBJ2-5): KAGVTQTPRYLIKTRGQQVTLSCSPISGHRSVSWYQQTPGQGLQFLFEYFSETQRNKGNFPGRFSGRQFSNSRSEMNVSTLELGDSALYLCASSLGPGQETQYFGPGTRLLVL.

The table lists this clone with many counts. The CDR3 end lies 3 residues beyond the end of the read and is filled in from the germline J gene. V gene TRBV5-1 combines with J gene TRBJ2-7, with TRBD1 matching over 9 bases. Germline CDR1 is SGHRS and CDR2 is YFSETQ. V was pared by 4 bases and J by 2 bases, with 7 bases of the junction left unmatched. The CDR3 runs to 15 residues. The CDR3 reads CASSRQGGSPYEQYF. The sequenced CDR3 bases are TGCGCCAGCAGCCGACAGGGGGGGTCCCCCTACGAG.

As to this clone: The DNA ends 3 residues before the CDR3 does, and the rest of the CDR3 is filled in from the germline J gene. The rearrangement links TRBV19 to TRBJ1-4, with 7 bases fitting TRBD1. V trimming: 6 bases; J trimming: 0 bases; junction bases outside the gene matches: 4. The CDR3 sequence is 15 residues long. Per the germline V gene, CDR1 is LNHDA and CDR2 is SQIVND (reference sequence). CDR3 DNA, as far as it was read: TGTGCCAGTAGAGACACAGGGGCAACTAATGAAAAA. Protein sequence: CASRDTGATNEK. In full, the CDR3 is CASRDTGATNEKLFF.

Comment on this clone: The observed sequence ends 3 residues before the CDR3 terminus, with the missing tail filled in from the germline J gene. V usage is TRBV19 and J usage is TRBJ1-3, with D unclear. Germline assignment: CDR1 LNHDA and CDR2 SQIVND (reference sequence). This CDR3 is 14 amino acids long. Trimming took off 5 bases at V and 0 bases at J, with 8 bases between the two ends. The sequenced CDR3 bases are TGTGCCAGTAGTCAGGATTGCTCTGGAAACACC. Encoded protein: CASSQDCSGNT. The whole CDR3 sequence is CASSQDCSGNTIYF.

This clone was seen repeatedly, ten times or more. The DNA ends 3 residues before the CDR3 does, and the rest of the CDR3 is filled in from the germline J gene. The chain employs TRBV7-6 and TRBJ1-1; 9 bases fit TRBD1. The germline gives CDR1 SGHVS, CDR2 FNYEAQ. The CDR3 runs to 13 residues. CDR3 protein: CASSSGQGREAFF. The CDR3 bases that were read are TGTGCCAGCAGCTCGGGACAGGGAAGAGAA.

This clone was seen repeatedly, ten times or more. The read falls 3 residues short of the CDR3 end, and the missing part is taken from the germline J gene. The rearrangement links TRBV28 to TRBJ2-7; 8 bases fit TRBD1. Germline lookup yields CDR1 MDHEN and CDR2 SYDVKM. Trimming at V came to 7 bases and at J to 3 bases, leaving 5 bases not matched to a gene. CDR3 length: 13 amino acids. The sequenced part of the CDR3 DNA is TGTGCCAGCAACCGGGACAGGTACTACGAG. Encoded protein: CASNRDRYYE. The whole CDR3 region reads CASNRDRYYEQYF.

This clone was detected ten times or more. The read halts 3 residues ahead of the CDR3 end, with the missing end drawn from the germline J gene. The rearrangement joins TRBV7-2 to TRBJ2-1; 10 nucleotides agree with TRBD2. This CDR3 comprises 15 residues. Germline values: CDR1 SGHTA, CDR2 FQGNSA. The ends lost 4 bases at V and 8 bases at J; junction bases unmatched: 8. The CDR3 here is CASSSQRGGLDEQFF. Partial CDR3 DNA: TGTGCCAGCAGCTCCCAGCGGGGGGGCCTTGATGAG.

This clone has at least ten counts. The read ends 3 residues shy of where the CDR3 ends; the end is completed using the germline J gene. The V gene is TRBV4-2, the J gene TRBJ2-3; TRBD2 is a possible D gene (5 bases). Germline values: CDR1 LGHNA, CDR2 YNFKEQ. Deletions cut 4 bases from V and 0 bases from J, with 14 bases between. CDR3 length: 16 residues. CDR3: CASSRAARTSTDTQYF. Incomplete CDR3 DNA: TGTGCCAGCAGCCGAGCGGCTAGGACTAGCACAGATACG.

This clone was found many times. The read is 3 residues too short to cover the CDR3 end, so that end is filled in from the germline J gene. The V gene is TRBV7-2, the J gene TRBJ2-2; 7 nucleotides match TRBD2. The CDR3 is made up of 16 amino acids. V shed 0 bases, J shed 4 bases, and the junction held 5 bases outside the gene matches. Germline CDR1 is SGHTA and CDR2 is FQGNSA. CDR3 DNA (partial): TGTGCCAGCAGCTTAGCAGGGCTAGCGGTCACCGGGGAG. Translated: CASSLAGLAVTGE. The whole CDR3 reads CASSLAGLAVTGELFF.